The present T cell receptor (beta chain) was sequenced within a study of early T cells in non-severe SARS-CoV-2 infection. Note on this clonotype: The antigen is unknown.

Overall study findings and caveats: Using VDJdb, the matching emphasized anti-spike CD8 responses while missing private and CD4 specificities.

TCRdb called the 5' RACE reads again in MiXCR, with one record for every CDR3 protein. The data hold 30,000 to 40,000 distinct CDR3 sequences, with 5% to 5.5% observed a single time. Germline V gene data show CDR1 as SGHTA and CDR2 as FQGTGA. The CDR3 contains 17 residues. The ends lost 2 bases at V and 5 bases at J; junction bases unmatched: 10. The receptor was isolated from an adult who was a healthcare worker with PCR-confirmed SARS-CoV-2 infection or an uninfected control (not recorded which). The rearrangement uses TRBV7-3 and TRBJ1-1; 11 nucleotides match TRBD1. The input for sequencing was whole blood, taken at baseline. The CDR3 loop reads CASSLYGTGGGGTEAFF. As DNA, the CDR3 is TGTGCCAGCAGCTTATACGGGACAGGGGGAGGTGGGACTGAAGCTTTCTTT.